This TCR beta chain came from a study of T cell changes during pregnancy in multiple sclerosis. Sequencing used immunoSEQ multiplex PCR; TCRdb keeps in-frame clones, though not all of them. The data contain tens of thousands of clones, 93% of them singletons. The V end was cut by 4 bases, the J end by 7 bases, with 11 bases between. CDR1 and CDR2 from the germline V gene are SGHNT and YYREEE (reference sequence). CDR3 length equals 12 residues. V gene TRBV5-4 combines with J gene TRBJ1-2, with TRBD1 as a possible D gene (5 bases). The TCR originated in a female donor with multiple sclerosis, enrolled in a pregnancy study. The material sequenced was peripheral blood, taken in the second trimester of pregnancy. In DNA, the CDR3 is TGTGCCAGCAGCCTCGGACATCTTGGCTACACCTTC. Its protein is CASSLGHLGYTF.